Reported below is one TCR beta chain. Profiling relied on immunoSEQ multiplex PCR, and the TCRdb table lists in-frame clones only, not all of them. The profile shows some 180,000 clones, over 85% of them singletons. The data originate from a study of T cell responses to AZD1222 COVID-19 vaccine. Germline CDR1 and CDR2: SNHLY and FYNNEI. V trimming: 7 bases; J trimming: 6 bases; junction bases outside the gene matches: 9. This CDR3 region has 14 residues. The sequencing here drew on peripheral blood, taken on day 0 of AZD1222 vaccination. The TCR sequence derives from an adult in good health. The chain is built from TRBV2 and TRBJ1-5, with TRBD1 matching 7 bases. CDR3 protein: CASKRNRGGQPQHF. CDR3 bases: TGTGCCAGCAAGAGAAACAGGGGTGGTCAGCCCCAGCATTTT.